Below are 25 T cell receptor beta chains sequenced from a single sample in a study of T cell repertoires in cytomegalovirus infection. MiXCR, applied by TCRdb to the reads, yields one record per CDR3 protein. This sample has 550,000 to 850,000 distinct CDR3 sequences; around 32% occur once, and the top ten carry 15% to 20%. For these TCRs, the target antigens are not known. The sample in question was cultured PBMCs, obtained from culture after CMV antigen stimulation. The receptors were gathered from a human donor in good health (CMV status not recorded). Some clones in this sample may be carry-over from other donors' samples.

This clonotype showed up just a few times. CDR3 residues: CASSHYGTDVSDTQYF. The CDR3 bases are TGCGCCAGCAGCCATTACGGGACAGATGTCTCGGATACGCAGTATTTT. The V and J genes are TRBV4-1 and TRBJ2-3; 7 nucleotides line up with TRBD1. J was trimmed by 6 bases and V by 3 bases; bases with no gene match: 12. The CDR3 runs to 16 residues. Germline lookup yields CDR1 MGHRA and CDR2 YSYEKL.

The genes are TRBV12-3 or TRBV12-4 and TRBJ1-1; D is undetermined. V lost 3 bases, J lost 10 bases, and 9 bases lay in between. This CDR3 spans 11 amino acids. This chain's CDR3 is CASSLGMLAFF. CDR3 DNA: TGTGCCAGCAGTTTGGGGATGTTAGCTTTCTTT.

In its sample, this clonotype was seen once. The chain carries TRBV4-2 and TRBJ2-1; the match to TRBD1 covers 9 bases. Trimming took 7 bases from V and 0 from J; bases not matched to a gene: 10. The CDR3 has 17 residues. The germline V gene encodes CDR1 LGHNA and CDR2 YNFKEQ. CDR3 nucleotide sequence: TGTGCCAGCACCCCGGGACAGGGTATTAGCTCCTACAATGAGCAGTTCTTC. Protein product: CASTPGQGISSYNEQFF.

The J gene is TRBJ2-7, the V gene TRBV10-2; 7 bases align to TRBD2. Germline trimming cut 8 bases from V and 2 bases from J; bases unmatched to any gene: 6. Germline CDR1 reads WSHSY; CDR2 reads SAAADI. This CDR3 spans 13 amino acids. CDR3 in amino acids: CASREAEPYEQYF. CDR3 nucleotides: TGCGCCAGCCGGGAGGCGGAGCCCTACGAGCAGTACTTC.

This clonotype was seen more than once but under ten times. V and J are TRBV4-3 and TRBJ2-5; weak D call: TRBD1 (5 bases). This CDR3 has 15 residues. Germline V gene data show CDR1 as LGHNA and CDR2 as YSLEER. Trimming left V 4 bases short and J 13 bases short, with 25 bases between. The CDR3 loop is CASSPQSGIGSDRYF. The CDR3 DNA reads as TGCGCCAGCAGCCCGCAATCAGGGATTGGCAGTGATAGGTACTTC.

V and J are TRBV24-1 and TRBJ2-7, with D perhaps matching TRBD2 (6 bases). V gave up 10 bases and J gave up 2 bases, with 11 bases separating them. From germline, CDR1 is KGHDR and CDR2 SFDVKD. The length of the CDR3 is 12 residues. The CDR3 is CATRLGTYEQYF. CDR3 DNA sequence: TGTGCCACAAGACTAGGAACCTACGAGCAGTACTTC.

J is TRBJ2-3 and V is TRBV2, with 10 nucleotides matching TRBD2. V dropped 2 bases and J dropped 3; count of bases not matched to a gene: 8. The CDR3 loop spans 17 amino acids. CDR1 SNHLY and CDR2 FYNNEI come from the germline V gene. The CDR3 spells CASSEWSGRARTDTQYF. CDR3 DNA: TGTGCCAGCAGTGAATGGAGCGGGAGGGCCAGGACAGATACGCAGTATTTT. The variable domain in full, with the rest retrieved from reference TRBV2 and TRBJ2-3, is EPEVTQTPSHQVTQMGQEVILRCVPISNHLYFYWYRQILGQKVEFLVSFYNNEISEKSEIFDDQFSVERPDGSNFTLKIRSTKLEDSAMYFCASSEWSGRARTDTQYFGPGTRLTVL.

The chain combines TRBV28 with TRBJ1-1; TRBD1 might be the D (5 bases). Germline V gene lookup returns CDR1 MDHEN and CDR2 SYDVKM. Trimming pared 8 bases from V and 4 bases from J, leaving 11 bases between. This CDR3 region has 12 residues. CDR3 region: CASSAGTTEAFF. In nucleotides, the CDR3 is TGTGCCAGCTCGGCAGGGACCACTGAAGCTTTCTTT. Full variable domain (rest looked up from reference TRBV28 and TRBJ1-1): DVKVTQSSRYLVKRTGEKVFLECVQDMDHENMFWYRQDPGLGLRLIYFSYDVKMKEKGDIPEGYSVSREKKERFSLILESASTNQTSMYLCASSAGTTEAFFGQGTRLTVV.

The V call is TRBV7-4, the J call TRBJ1-5, with D possibly TRBD1 on 6 matching bases. The CDR3 extends over 14 amino acids. V lost 5 bases and J 7 bases, leaving 15 bases between the germline ends. In germline, CDR1 is SGHVT, CDR2 SQSDAQ. The CDR3: CASSLDSSHQPQHF. The CDR3 DNA follows: TGTGCCAGCAGCCTGGACAGCTCCCACCAGCCCCAGCATTTT.

The table lists this clonotype with a few counts. The gene calls are TRBV7-9 and TRBJ2-1, with unresolved D. Trimming stripped 3 bases from V and 7 bases from J, with 13 bases between. The CDR3 contains 14 residues. Germline CDR1 and CDR2: SEHNR and FQNEAQ (reference sequence). The CDR3 sequence: CASSLRIGRNEQFF. The DNA for the CDR3 is TGTGCCAGCAGCTTGAGGATCGGGCGGAATGAGCAGTTCTTC.

CDR3 sequence: CASSFGSSGEQYF. The CDR3, as DNA: TGTGCCAGCAGTTTTGGATCCTCGGGCGAGCAGTACTTC. V gene TRBV12-3 or TRBV12-4 combines with J gene TRBJ2-7, with unresolved D. The germline V and J ends were trimmed by 3 bases and 6 bases, with 12 bases remaining between them. This CDR3 is 13 amino acids long.

This clonotype was detected only a few times. The chain is built from TRBV6-8 and TRBJ1-5, with a possible D match to TRBD1 (6 bases). Trimming cost V 5 bases and J 6 bases, with 20 bases left between them. CDR3 size: 16 residues. The V gene's germline CDR1 is MNHGY and CDR2 SAAAGT. The CDR3 loop reads CASSKGGRGASQPQHF. The CDR3 bases are TGTGCCAGCAGTAAAGGCGGGAGGGGGGCTAGTCAGCCCCAGCATTTT.

The chain combines TRBV20-1 with TRBJ1-1, with 9 bases aligning to TRBD1. The CDR3 is 14 amino acids. The junction had 8 bases not matched to a gene; V was cut back by 6 bases and J by 3 bases. Germline V gene data show CDR1 as DFQATT and CDR2 as SNEGSKA (reference sequence). CDR3 loop: CSAREQGAHTEAFF. As DNA, the CDR3 is TGCAGTGCCAGGGAACAGGGGGCGCACACTGAAGCTTTCTTT.

The chain carries TRBV6-5 and TRBJ2-5; D ambiguous. This CDR3 is 13 amino acids long. Germline V gene lookup returns CDR1 MNHEY and CDR2 SVGAGI. V was pared by 2 bases and J by 4 bases, with 8 bases between. The CDR3 here is CASSYGPLETQYF. For the CDR3, the DNA is TGTGCCAGCAGTTACGGGCCTTTAGAGACCCAGTACTTC.

In its sample, this clonotype was seen a few times. The chain uses TRBV12-3 or TRBV12-4 and TRBJ2-3; D is possibly TRBD1 or TRBD2 (6 bases each). The CDR3 has 17 amino acids. The V gene lost 2 bases and the J gene lost 0 bases, with 15 bases spanning the gap. Here the CDR3 DNA reads TGTGCCAGCAGTTTAACCCGGGGGCGGACTAGCACAGATACGCAGTATTTT. Translated, it gives CASSLTRGRTSTDTQYF.

This clonotype was seen many times. This chain links TRBV7-2 with TRBJ2-7, with D uncertain. Germline V gene sequence: CDR1 SGHTA, CDR2 FQGNSA. The CDR3 totals 12 residues. The ends were cut back, 3 bases at V and 6 bases at J, with 9 bases in the middle. Written as DNA, the CDR3 is TGTGCCAGCAGCTTGCTAGGAGTCGAGCAGTACTTC. Translating gives CASSLLGVEQYF.

V and J are TRBV7-2 and TRBJ1-2; the D is unclear. Germline V gives CDR1 SGHTA, CDR2 FQGNSA. Trimming took 0 bases from V and 2 from J, leaving 7 bases between them. The CDR3 sequence is 14 residues long. The CDR3 region is CASSLAAPNYGYTF. The CDR3 coding sequence is TGTGCCAGCAGCTTAGCGGCCCCCAACTATGGCTACACCTTC.

This clonotype was seen more than once but under ten times. The chain is built from TRBV3-1 and TRBJ1-3; no definite D call. Germline CDR1 is LGHDT and CDR2 is YNNKEL (reference sequence). The CDR3 extends over 18 amino acids. V was cut by 0 bases and J by 0 bases, with 15 bases left in between. The CDR3 loop is CASSQDPPLVFSGNTIYF. CDR3 bases: TGTGCCAGCAGCCAAGACCCCCCGCTGGTTTTCTCTGGAAACACCATATATTTT.

The chain couples TRBV6-1 to TRBJ2-1, with D possibly TRBD1 on 7 matching bases. CDR3 size: 18 residues. The germline gives CDR1 MNHNS, CDR2 SASEGT. With 5 bases removed from V and 3 bases from J, the gap between germline ends came to 23 bases. Written as DNA, the CDR3 is TGTGCCAGCAGTCCCAGGGGGGAGACTAGTATATTCTACAATGAGCAGTTCTTC. The encoded protein is CASSPRGETSIFYNEQFF.

This sequence joins TRBV7-2 and TRBJ2-7; D is ambiguous. CDR1 and CDR2 from the germline V gene are SGHTA and FQGNSA. The CDR3 extends over 12 amino acids. Deletions cut 5 bases from V and 5 bases from J, with 10 bases between. CDR3 bases: TGTGCCAGCAGCCCCCAGTACCACGAGCAGTACTTC. Its protein product is CASSPQYHEQYF.

The rearrangement uses TRBV6-9 and TRBJ1-2, with 7 bases matching TRBD1. The germline V gene has CDR1 MNHGY and CDR2 SVAAGI. This CDR3 spans 12 amino acids. V lost 4 bases, J lost 10 bases, and 6 bases stayed unmatched. Here the CDR3 reads CASSLLEGAYTF. Written as DNA, the CDR3 is TGTGCCAGCAGTTTGCTCGAGGGGGCCTACACCTTC.

Many counts were recorded for this clonotype. The rearrangement links TRBV7-2 to TRBJ2-5; TRBD2 is a possible D gene (5 bases). Germline-derived CDR1 and CDR2 are SGHTA and FQGNSA. The CDR3 sequence is 13 residues long. Trimming removed 4 bases at V and 3 bases at J, with 9 bases between. The CDR3 DNA sequence: TGTGCCAGCAGCTCGCGGGCAGAAGAGACCCAGTACTTC. Translated, it gives CASSSRAEETQYF.

The chain couples TRBV27 to TRBJ2-7; 13 nucleotides align to TRBD2. V was pared by 6 bases and J by 4 bases, with 6 bases of the junction left unmatched. The CDR3 extends over 15 amino acids. Germline lookup yields CDR1 MNHEY and CDR2 SMNVEV (reference sequence). The CDR3 coding sequence is TGTGCCAGCAGGACTGGACTAGCGGGAGTGTACGAGCAGTACTTC. Translation: CASRTGLAGVYEQYF.

This clonotype has at least ten counts. J is TRBJ2-7 and V is TRBV5-5; D is unclear. V was shortened by 4 bases and J by 2 bases, with 7 bases between the two germline ends. The CDR3 consists of 12 residues. In germline, CDR1 is SGHKS, CDR2 YYEKEE (reference sequence). The CDR3 region has the DNA TGTGCCAGCAGCCCAGACGCCTACGAGCAGTACTTC. This codes for CASSPDAYEQYF.

This chain uses TRBV6-2 or TRBV6-3 with TRBJ2-7; TRBD1 agrees at 7 bases. After removal of 5 bases from V and 5 bases from J, the junction contained 9 bases not matched to a gene. The CDR3 extends over 14 amino acids. Looked up from germline, CDR1 is MNHEY and CDR2 is SVGEGT. The CDR3 DNA follows: TGTGCCAGCAGTACCCCGACAGGGTCCCACGAGCAGTACTTC. Its protein is CASSTPTGSHEQYF.